This TCR beta chain was recorded in a study of shared clonotypes between healthy human individuals. Measured with immunoSEQ multiplex PCR; TCRdb has only the in-frame clones, and not every one. This table has approximately 2.1 million clones, approximately 95% appearing once. Germline V gene data show CDR1 as SQVTM and CDR2 as ANQGSEA. The CDR3 has 14 residues. J lost 4 bases, V lost 5 bases, and 10 bases had no gene match. This TCR was recovered from a man aged 18 to 30 in good health. Some clones in this sample may be carry-over from other donors' samples. The genes are TRBV29-1 and TRBJ1-1; 7 positions agree with TRBD1. Sequenced: naive CD4+ T cells from PBMCs. Regarding subset: CD45RA+ positively selected. As DNA, the CDR3 is TGCAGCGTTCGCAGACAGGGTGGGCCCACTGAAGCTTTCTTT. Encoded protein: CSVRRQGGPTEAFF. Full variable domain (missing parts from reference TRBV29-1 and TRBJ1-1): SAVISQKPSRDICQRGTSLTIQCQVDSQVTMMFWYRQQPGQSLTLIATANQGSEATYESGFVIDKFPISRPNLTFSTLTVSNMSPEDSSIYLCSVRRQGGPTEAFFGQGTRLTVV.